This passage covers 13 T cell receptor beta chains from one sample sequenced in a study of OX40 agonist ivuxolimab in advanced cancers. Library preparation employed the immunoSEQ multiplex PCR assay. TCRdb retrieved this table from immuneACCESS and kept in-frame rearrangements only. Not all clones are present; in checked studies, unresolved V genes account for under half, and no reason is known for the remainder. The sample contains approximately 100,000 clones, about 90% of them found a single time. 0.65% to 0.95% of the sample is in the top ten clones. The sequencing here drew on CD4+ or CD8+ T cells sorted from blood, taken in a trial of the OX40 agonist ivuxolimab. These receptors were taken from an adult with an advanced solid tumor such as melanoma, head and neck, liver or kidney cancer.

As DNA, the CDR3 is TGTGCCAGCAGCTTGGCCGGGGCAAACCAAGAGACCCAGTACTTC. It yields the protein CASSLAGANQETQYF. The chain employs TRBV5-4 and TRBJ2-5, with D perhaps given as TRBD1 or TRBD2 (5 bases each). V lost 0 bases and J 0 bases, leaving 9 bases between the germline ends. CDR3 size: 15 residues. In germline, CDR1 is SGHNT, CDR2 YYREEE (reference sequence).

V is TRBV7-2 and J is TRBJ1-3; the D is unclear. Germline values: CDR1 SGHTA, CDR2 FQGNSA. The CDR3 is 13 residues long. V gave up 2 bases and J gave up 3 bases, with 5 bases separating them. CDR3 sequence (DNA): TGTGCCAGCAGCTTATCCTTTGGAAACACCATATATTTT. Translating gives CASSLSFGNTIYF.

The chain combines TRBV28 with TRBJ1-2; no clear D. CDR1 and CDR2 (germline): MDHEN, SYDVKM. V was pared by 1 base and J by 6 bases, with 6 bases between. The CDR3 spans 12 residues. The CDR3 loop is CASSLSTHGYTF. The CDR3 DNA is TGTGCCAGCAGTTTATCGACACATGGCTACACCTTC.

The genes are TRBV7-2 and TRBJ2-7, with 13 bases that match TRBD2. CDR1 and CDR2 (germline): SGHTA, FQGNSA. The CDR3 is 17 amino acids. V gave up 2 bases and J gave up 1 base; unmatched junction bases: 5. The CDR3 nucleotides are TGTGCCAGCAGCTTATCAAGACTAGCGGGGGGATCCTACGAGCAGTACTTC. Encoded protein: CASSLSRLAGGSYEQYF.

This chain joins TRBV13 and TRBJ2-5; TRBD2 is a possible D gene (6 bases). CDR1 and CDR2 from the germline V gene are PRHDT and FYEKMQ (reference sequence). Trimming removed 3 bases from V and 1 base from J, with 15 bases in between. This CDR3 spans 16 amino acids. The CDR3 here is CASSLGVRRGQETQYF. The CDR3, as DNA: TGTGCCAGCAGCTTGGGGGTCCGGAGGGGCCAAGAGACCCAGTACTTC.

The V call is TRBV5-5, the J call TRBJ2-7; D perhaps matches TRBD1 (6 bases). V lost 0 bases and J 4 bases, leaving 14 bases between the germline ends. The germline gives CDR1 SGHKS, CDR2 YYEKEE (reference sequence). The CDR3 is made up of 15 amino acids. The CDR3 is CASSLAAGAGYEQYF. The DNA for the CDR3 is TGTGCCAGCAGCTTGGCCGCAGGGGCCGGGTACGAGCAGTACTTC.

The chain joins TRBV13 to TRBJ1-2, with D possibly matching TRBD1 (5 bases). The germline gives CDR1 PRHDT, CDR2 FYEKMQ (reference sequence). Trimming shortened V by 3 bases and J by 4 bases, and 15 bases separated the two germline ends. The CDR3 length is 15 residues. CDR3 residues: CASSFRVRQFYGYTF. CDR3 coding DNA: TGTGCCAGCAGCTTCCGGGTCCGACAGTTCTATGGCTACACCTTC.

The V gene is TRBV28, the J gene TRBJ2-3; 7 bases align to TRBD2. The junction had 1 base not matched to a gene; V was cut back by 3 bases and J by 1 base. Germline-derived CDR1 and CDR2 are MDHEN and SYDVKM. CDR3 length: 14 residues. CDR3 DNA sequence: TGTGCCAGCAGTTTGACTAGCCGCACAGATACGCAGTATTTT. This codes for CASSLTSRTDTQYF.

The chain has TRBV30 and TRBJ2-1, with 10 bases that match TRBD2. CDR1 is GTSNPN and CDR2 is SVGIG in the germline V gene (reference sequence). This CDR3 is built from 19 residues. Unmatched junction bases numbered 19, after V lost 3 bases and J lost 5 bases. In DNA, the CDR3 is TGTGCCTGGAGGGAAGGGCCAGCGGGGGGGCCCAACGGGGACAATGAGCAGTTCTTC. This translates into CAWREGPAGGPNGDNEQFF.

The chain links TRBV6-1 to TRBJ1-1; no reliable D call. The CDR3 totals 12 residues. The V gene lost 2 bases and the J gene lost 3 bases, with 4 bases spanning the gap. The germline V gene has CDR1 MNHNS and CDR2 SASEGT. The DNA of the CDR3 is TGTGCCAGCAGTGAAAGGGACACTGAAGCTTTCTTT. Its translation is CASSERDTEAFF.

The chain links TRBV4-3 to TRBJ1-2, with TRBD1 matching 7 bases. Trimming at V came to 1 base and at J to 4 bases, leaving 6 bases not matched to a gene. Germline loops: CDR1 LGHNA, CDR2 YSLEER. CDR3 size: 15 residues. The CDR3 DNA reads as TGCGCCAGCAGCCAAGGGGGCGCAGGGGGCTATGGCTACACCTTC. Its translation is CASSQGGAGGYGYTF.

This CDR3 reads CASSLYRMAGNTIYF. The CDR3, as DNA: TGTGCCAGCAGTTTGTACAGGATGGCTGGAAACACCATATATTTT. This chain links TRBV28 with TRBJ1-3; perhaps TRBD1 as D (5 bases). The germline gives CDR1 MDHEN, CDR2 SYDVKM. The CDR3 extends over 15 amino acids. Trimming left V 3 bases short and J 2 bases short, with 11 bases between.

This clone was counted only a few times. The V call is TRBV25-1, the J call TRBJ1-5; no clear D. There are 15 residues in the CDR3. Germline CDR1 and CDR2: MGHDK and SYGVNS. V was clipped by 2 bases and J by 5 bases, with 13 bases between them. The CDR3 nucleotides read TGTGCCAGCAGTGAAAGGACGGATTCCCATCAGCCCCAGCATTTT. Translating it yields CASSERTDSHQPQHF.